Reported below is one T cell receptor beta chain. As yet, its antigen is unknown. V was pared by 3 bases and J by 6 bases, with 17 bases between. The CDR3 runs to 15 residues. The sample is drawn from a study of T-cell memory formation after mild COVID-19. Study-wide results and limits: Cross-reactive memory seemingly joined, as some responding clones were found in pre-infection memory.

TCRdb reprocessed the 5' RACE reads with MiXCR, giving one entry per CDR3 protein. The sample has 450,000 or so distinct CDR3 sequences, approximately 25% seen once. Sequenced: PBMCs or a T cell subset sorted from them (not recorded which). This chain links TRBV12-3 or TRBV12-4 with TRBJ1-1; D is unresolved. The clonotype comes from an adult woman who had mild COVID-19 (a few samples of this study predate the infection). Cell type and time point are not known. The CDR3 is CASSLGDILRAEAFF. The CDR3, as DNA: TGTGCCAGCAGTTTGGGAGACATCCTTCGAGCTGAAGCTTTCTTT.